The 21 T cell receptor beta chains given below trace back to one sample, sequenced in a study of shared clonotypes between healthy human individuals. TCRdb's copy holds only in-frame clones and misses some; the assay was immunoSEQ multiplex PCR. The sample consists of around 370,000 clones, around 96% of them appearing once. Sample: memory CD8+ T cells sorted from blood. Subset described: CD45RO+ cells pooled with CCR7-negative TemRA cells. The receptor source for this set is a man aged 25-40 years in good health.

In DNA, the CDR3 is TGTGCCAGCAGTGAAGAAAGCGGGAGAACAGATACGCAGTATTTT. It translates to CASSEESGRTDTQYF. This sequence joins TRBV2 and TRBJ2-3, with 8 bases lining up with TRBD2. Trimming removed 1 base from V and 3 bases from J; junction bases left unmatched: 3. The CDR3 consists of 15 residues. CDR1 and CDR2 from the germline V gene are SNHLY and FYNNEI.

This clone was seen just once. The CDR3 sequence: CASSPPGTKNEKLFF. The CDR3 DNA is TGTGCCAGCAGTCCGCCCGGGACAAAGAATGAAAAACTGTTTTTT. This chain joins TRBV28 and TRBJ1-4; D might be TRBD1 (6 bases). The ends were cut back, 5 bases at V and 5 bases at J, with 15 bases in the middle. CDR3 length: 15 residues. Germline V lookup: CDR1 MDHEN, CDR2 SYDVKM. Looking up the rest from reference TRBV28 and TRBJ1-4 gives the full variable domain: DVKVTQSSRYLVKRTGEKVFLECVQDMDHENMFWYRQDPGLGLRLIYFSYDVKMKEKGDIPEGYSVSREKKERFSLILESASTNQTSMYLCASSPPGTKNEKLFFGSGTQLSVL.

A single count supports this clone. The CDR3 DNA sequence: TGTGCCAGCAGCTTATCCGACAGCCCCTACGAGCAGTACTTC. Translating it yields CASSLSDSPYEQYF. The rearrangement links TRBV13 to TRBJ2-7; D possibly corresponds to TRBD1 (5 bases). CDR1 PRHDT and CDR2 FYEKMQ come from the germline V gene (reference sequence). The CDR3 contains 14 residues. V dropped 2 bases and J dropped 2 bases, with 10 bases sitting between them.

This chain connects TRBV7-2 to TRBJ2-7, with 10 nucleotides matching TRBD2. The CDR3 loop spans 15 amino acids. CDR1 is SGHTA and CDR2 is FQGNSA in the germline V gene. V dropped 1 base and J dropped 2; count of bases not matched to a gene: 2. The CDR3 nucleotides read TGTGCCAGCAGCTTAGTAGCGGGAGGAGCCTACGAGCAGTACTTC. Amino acids: CASSLVAGGAYEQYF. The complete variable domain, with remaining parts taken from reference TRBV7-2 and TRBJ2-7, reads GAGVSQSPSNKVTEKGKDVELRCDPISGHTALYWYRQSLGQGLEFLIYFQGNSAPDKSGLPSDRFSAERTGGSVSTLTIQRTQQEDSAVYLCASSLVAGGAYEQYFGPGTRLTVT.

This clone was seen more than once but under ten times. The rearrangement links TRBV11-2 to TRBJ1-1; D ambiguous. The V and J ends lost 4 bases and 11 bases respectively, with 14 bases between them. Germline V gene lookup returns CDR1 SGHAT and CDR2 FQNNGV. The CDR3 has 12 amino acids. The CDR3 sequence is CASSSLIREAFF. CDR3 in DNA: TGTGCCAGCAGCTCCCTAATACGGGAGGCTTTCTTT. The variable domain in full, completed from reference TRBV11-2 and TRBJ1-1, reads EAGVAQSPRYKIIEKRQSVAFWCNPISGHATLYWYQQILGQGPKLLIQFQNNGVVDDSQLPKDRFSAERLKGVDSTLKIQPAKLEDSAVYLCASSSLIREAFFGQGTRLTVV.

V gene TRBV20-1 combines with J gene TRBJ1-1; the D gene is possibly TRBD1 (5 bases). The CDR3 runs to 11 residues. Trimming took off 5 bases at V and 3 bases at J, with 7 bases between the two ends. The germline gives CDR1 DFQATT, CDR2 SNEGSKA (reference sequence). The CDR3 bases are TGCAGTGCTGGGGCGGACACTGAAGCTTTCTTT. Translation: CSAGADTEAFF.

This CDR3 is CASSLRAQVPSRAYEQYF. The CDR3 region has the DNA TGTGCCAGCAGCTTAAGGGCCCAGGTCCCTTCGCGGGCCTACGAGCAGTACTTC. The chain uses TRBV7-3 and TRBJ2-7; possibly TRBD2 for D (5 bases). Germline lookup yields CDR1 SGHTA and CDR2 FQGTGA. CDR3 length: 18 residues. V was pared by 1 base and J by 2 bases, with 21 bases between.

The genes are TRBV5-4 and TRBJ2-3; the match to TRBD2 covers 14 bases. With V trimmed by 3 bases and J by 2 bases, 2 bases remained unmatched. The germline gives CDR1 SGHNT, CDR2 YYREEE (reference sequence). This CDR3 has 16 residues. The CDR3 DNA reads as TGTGCCAGCAGCTCGACTAGCGGGAGGGCCACAGATACGCAGTATTTT. Its translation: CASSSTSGRATDTQYF.

This clone was recorded only once. In DNA form, the CDR3 reads TGCGCCAGCAGGCGGGAGAAGACCGGGCCCGGGGAGCTGTTTTTT. It yields the protein CASRREKTGPGELFF. The chain recombines TRBV5-1 with TRBJ2-2, with 7 positions matching TRBD2. V was pared by 5 bases and J by 6 bases, with 10 bases of the junction left unmatched. There are 15 residues in the CDR3. Germline V gene data show CDR1 as SGHRS and CDR2 as YFSETQ.

The chain's CDR3 is CATSNGPQYEQYF. CDR3 in DNA: TGTGCCACCAGCAACGGGCCGCAGTACGAGCAGTACTTC. This chain links TRBV15 with TRBJ2-7, with D unclear. The germline gives CDR1 LNHNV, CDR2 YYDKDF (reference sequence). V was shortened by 4 bases and J by 4 bases, with 11 bases between the two germline ends. The CDR3 runs to 13 residues.

The chain uses TRBV7-9 and TRBJ2-5; a possible D gene is TRBD1 (6 bases). Per the germline V gene, CDR1 is SEHNR and CDR2 is FQNEAQ (reference sequence). Trimming shortened V by 5 bases and J by 4 bases, and 14 bases separated the two germline ends. CDR3 length: 14 amino acids. The chain's CDR3 is CASSPRDIIETQYF. CDR3 coding DNA: TGTGCCAGCAGCCCCCGGGACATCATAGAGACCCAGTACTTC.

V is TRBV28 and J is TRBJ2-1; D is ambiguous. With 6 bases removed from V and 1 base from J, the gap between germline ends came to 13 bases. Germline CDR1 reads MDHEN; CDR2 reads SYDVKM. The CDR3 runs to 15 residues. CDR3 sequence: CASSSPQPSYNEQFF. CDR3 coding DNA: TGTGCCAGCAGCTCCCCCCAACCTTCCTACAATGAGCAGTTCTTC.

The CDR3 DNA is TGTGCCATCAGCCGGGACATAGGGCGACAGCCCCAGCATTTT. It translates to CAISRDIGRQPQHF. This chain uses TRBV10-3 with TRBJ1-5, with a tentative D call TRBD1 (6 bases). The V gene's germline CDR1 is ENHRY and CDR2 SYGVKD. Trimming stripped 6 bases from V and 7 bases from J, with 16 bases between. The CDR3 is 14 amino acids.

Details on this clone: Other DNA sequences in the same sample also yield this CDR3. V usage is TRBV5-4 and J usage is TRBJ2-1; no reliable D call. The CDR3 totals 11 residues. V lost 2 bases and J lost 5, with 2 bases in between. From germline, CDR1 is SGHNT and CDR2 YYREEE (reference sequence). CDR3 bases: TGTGCCAGCAGCTTCGACAATGAGCAGTTCTTC. The encoded protein is CASSFDNEQFF.

The chain uses TRBV28 and TRBJ2-7; D is perhaps TRBD1 (6 bases). The CDR3 sequence is 16 residues long. Trimming cost V 3 bases and J 2 bases, with 17 bases left between them. The germline CDR1 and CDR2 sequences are MDHEN and SYDVKM. CDR3 amino acids: CASSFNFGQFPYEQYF. CDR3 nucleotide sequence: TGTGCCAGCAGTTTCAATTTCGGACAGTTCCCCTACGAGCAGTACTTC.

The chain links TRBV5-1 to TRBJ1-1; D is perhaps TRBD1 (6 bases). The CDR3 runs 13 residues. Deletions cut 4 bases from V and 4 bases from J, with 11 bases between. The germline V gene encodes CDR1 SGHRS and CDR2 YFSETQ. CDR3 protein: CASSTGTATEAFF. In DNA form, the CDR3 reads TGCGCCAGCAGCACAGGGACGGCCACTGAAGCTTTCTTT.

The DNA for the CDR3 is TGTGCCAGCAAGGGGTATTTTAACAGGCAATCCTACGAGCAGTACTTC. It encodes CASKGYFNRQSYEQYF. The chain joins TRBV28 to TRBJ2-7; tentative D call: TRBD1 (5 bases). In germline, CDR1 is MDHEN, CDR2 SYDVKM. Trimming took 7 bases from V and 1 from J, leaving 20 bases between them. This CDR3 is built from 16 residues.

The chain has TRBV6-1 and TRBJ2-7; possible D gene TRBD1, 6 bases. This CDR3 region has 14 residues. In germline, CDR1 is MNHNS, CDR2 SASEGT. The V end was cut by 6 bases, the J end by 2 bases, with 14 bases between. The CDR3 DNA sequence: TGTGCCAGCAGACCGGGACAAGTCGCCTACGAGCAGTACTTC. This sequence encodes CASRPGQVAYEQYF.

The chain joins TRBV5-8 to TRBJ1-5; no definite D call. Trimming took off 0 bases at V and 5 bases at J, with 6 bases between the two ends. The CDR3 totals 13 residues. Germline CDR1 SGHTS, CDR2 YDEGEE. The CDR3 DNA reads TGTGCCAGCAGCTTGGCTCTGGATCAGCCCCAGCATTTT. Protein: CASSLALDQPQHF.

The rearrangement joins TRBV13 to TRBJ2-1; no clear D. The CDR3 contains 14 residues. Trimming stripped 1 base from V and 5 bases from J, with 9 bases between. Germline V gene lookup returns CDR1 PRHDT and CDR2 FYEKMQ (reference sequence). The CDR3 DNA sequence: TGTGCCAGCAGCTTAGTAGATGCGAACAATGAGCAGTTCTTC. It codes for CASSLVDANNEQFF. Supplemented by reference TRBV13 and TRBJ2-1, the full variable domain reads AAGVIQSPRHLIKEKRETATLKCYPIPRHDTVYWYQQGPGQDPQFLISFYEKMQSDKGSIPDRFSAQQFSDYHSELNMSSLELGDSALYFCASSLVDANNEQFFGPGTRLTVL.

The chain carries TRBV28 and TRBJ2-1, with D tentatively TRBD2 (6 bases). V was trimmed by 0 bases and J by 4 bases, leaving 13 bases between them. The CDR3 spans 16 residues. Germline V CDR1 and CDR2: MDHEN, SYDVKM. The CDR3 protein is CASSLWGRWAYNEQFF. The CDR3 DNA reads TGTGCCAGCAGTTTATGGGGGAGGTGGGCGTACAATGAGCAGTTCTTC.